The 25 T cell receptor beta chains below come from one sample, sequenced in a study of low-dose radiotherapy and immunotherapy resistance in tumors. Time point reported: after trial treatment. The sample's treatment: LDRT plus nivolumab, ipilimumab, low-dose cyclophosphamide and aspirin (RACIN trial). TCR amplification involved 20 PCR cycles with a constant-region primer and V-primer adapter. From the reads, TCRdb called clonotypes with MiXCR, one entry per CDR3 protein. This repertoire shows some 52,000 distinct CDR3 sequences, approximately 35% found once; its top ten account for 8% to 10%. Sequenced material: PBMCs, taken after low-dose radiotherapy plus immunotherapy. Receptors were obtained from a male donor with rectosigmoid adenocarcinoma.

This clonotype was found many times. The chain employs TRBV27 and TRBJ2-2; D uncertain. The CDR3 extends over 14 amino acids. CDR1 and CDR2 (germline): MNHEY, SMNVEV (reference sequence). V gave up 3 bases and J gave up 0 bases, with 5 bases separating them. The CDR3 region has the DNA TGTGCCAGCAGTTTGAGTCCGAACACCGGGGAGCTGTTTTTT. Encoded protein: CASSLSPNTGELFF.

This clonotype was counted between two and nine times. V is TRBV29-1 and J is TRBJ1-2, with unresolved D. Trimming took 7 bases from V and 4 from J, leaving 13 bases between them. This CDR3 spans 12 amino acids. CDR1 and CDR2 (germline): SQVTM, ANQGSEA. The CDR3: CSANTLGYGYTF. The CDR3 nucleotides are TGCAGCGCTAACACGCTCGGCTATGGCTACACCTTC.

This clonotype was found once. V and J are TRBV7-3 and TRBJ1-2, with D possibly TRBD1 on 6 matching bases. This CDR3 is 13 amino acids long. Germline CDR1 reads SGHTA; CDR2 reads FQGTGA. Trimming took off 3 bases at V and 9 bases at J, with 14 bases between the two ends. The DNA of the CDR3 is TGTGCCAGCAGCTTCGCCTTAGGGGACAGCTACACCTTC. Translating gives CASSFALGDSYTF.

V and J are TRBV10-1 and TRBJ2-1; 11 nucleotides line up with TRBD2. This CDR3 has 16 residues. The junction had 4 bases not matched to a gene; V was cut back by 2 bases and J by 4 bases. Germline V gene data show CDR1 as WNHNN and CDR2 as SYGVQD (reference sequence). CDR3 coding DNA: TGCGCCAGCAGTGAGCGGCTAGCGGGAGGATACAATGAGCAGTTCTTC. Translated: CASSERLAGGYNEQFF.

The CDR3 DNA sequence: TGTGCCAGCAGTCCAAATCCCAGCAACACTGAAGCTTTCTTT. Residues: CASSPNPSNTEAFF. V is TRBV2 and J is TRBJ1-1, with unresolved D. Deletions cut 5 bases from V and 2 bases from J, with 12 bases between. The CDR3 length is 14 residues. CDR1 and CDR2 (germline): SNHLY, FYNNEI. The complete variable domain, with remaining parts taken from reference TRBV2 and TRBJ1-1, reads EPEVTQTPSHQVTQMGQEVILRCVPISNHLYFYWYRQILGQKVEFLVSFYNNEISEKSEIFDDQFSVERPDGSNFTLKIRSTKLEDSAMYFCASSPNPSNTEAFFGQGTRLTVV.

This clonotype was detected many times. This CDR3 is CSVEESFTDTQYF. The CDR3 DNA sequence: TGCAGCGTTGAAGAGAGTTTCACAGATACGCAGTATTTT. The chain combines TRBV29-1 with TRBJ2-3; D is unclear. The length of the CDR3 is 13 residues. Germline V lookup: CDR1 SQVTM, CDR2 ANQGSEA. Trimming removed 0 bases at V and 2 bases at J, with 6 bases between.

This clonotype was counted at least ten times. The V and J genes are TRBV27 and TRBJ2-5; D ambiguous. Trimming pared 2 bases from V and 4 bases from J, leaving 17 bases between. The germline CDR1 and CDR2 sequences are MNHEY and SMNVEV (reference sequence). This CDR3 comprises 16 residues. DNA of the CDR3: TGTGCCAGCAGTTTAAGGTTTGGCCCCTGGGGAGAGACCCAGTACTTC. This codes for CASSLRFGPWGETQYF.

The chain couples TRBV28 to TRBJ2-1; 9 bases line up with TRBD2. This CDR3 is built from 14 residues. CDR1 and CDR2 from the germline V gene are MDHEN and SYDVKM. Trimming took 3 bases from V and 4 from J; bases not matched to a gene: 1. CDR3 amino acids: CASSFAGGYNEQFF. CDR3 coding DNA: TGTGCCAGCAGTTTCGCGGGGGGGTACAATGAGCAGTTCTTC.

This clonotype was found many times. The rearrangement links TRBV27 to TRBJ2-7; 8 nucleotides agree with TRBD1. This CDR3 is built from 14 residues. Germline lookup yields CDR1 MNHEY and CDR2 SMNVEV (reference sequence). The V and J ends lost 1 base and 3 bases, in that order; junction bases with no gene match: 2. Written as DNA, the CDR3 is TGTGCCAGCAGTTTATGGGGGACAGGCTACGAGCAGTACTTC. Translation: CASSLWGTGYEQYF.

This clonotype came up many times. The chain links TRBV6-2 or TRBV6-3 to TRBJ1-1; D is unresolved. CDR1 is MNHEY, CDR2 SVGEGT, per germline. V shed 2 bases and J shed 5 bases, with 15 bases lying between them. The CDR3 runs to 15 residues. The CDR3 region is CASSYRWQPGTEAFF. In DNA form, the CDR3 reads TGTGCCAGCAGTTACAGGTGGCAGCCCGGGACTGAAGCTTTCTTT.

The chain has TRBV3-1 and TRBJ1-1; D gene ambiguous. Per germline, CDR1 LGHDT and CDR2 YNNKEL (reference sequence). Trimming pared 0 bases from V and 7 bases from J, leaving 3 bases between. CDR3 length: 11 amino acids. The CDR3 DNA is TGTGCCAGCAGCCAAGAGCTTGAAGCTTTCTTT. Amino acid sequence: CASSQELEAFF.

This clonotype was observed a few times. This rearrangement joins TRBV28 to TRBJ1-4, with 8 bases aligning to TRBD1. The V gene end was trimmed by 6 bases and the J gene end by 5 bases; junction bases not matched to a gene: 5. CDR3 length: 14 amino acids. The germline CDR1 and CDR2 sequences are MDHEN and SYDVKM. The CDR3 nucleotides are TGTGCCAGCAGAGCCGACAGGGGAAATGAAAAACTGTTTTTT. It is translated as CASRADRGNEKLFF.

This clonotype appeared a few times. V usage is TRBV6-2 or TRBV6-3 and J usage is TRBJ1-1, with D maybe TRBD1 (5 bases). There are 12 residues in the CDR3. Germline CDR1 is MNHEY and CDR2 is SVGEGT. V was cut by 2 bases and J by 7 bases, with 8 bases left in between. The CDR3: CASSYEGIEAFF. For the CDR3, the DNA is TGTGCCAGCAGTTACGAGGGGATTGAAGCTTTCTTT.

This clonotype was observed many times. The chain combines TRBV2 with TRBJ2-1, with 8 bases that match TRBD2. The trim removed 7 bases at V and 1 base at J, leaving 12 bases unmatched. Germline lookup yields CDR1 SNHLY and CDR2 FYNNEI. The CDR3 has 17 residues. Here the CDR3 reads CASKDSGGAMSYNEQFF. In DNA form, the CDR3 reads TGTGCCAGCAAGGACTCGGGGGGGGCCATGTCCTACAATGAGCAGTTCTTC.

This clonotype was recorded at least ten times. The chain links TRBV19 to TRBJ2-5, with TRBD2 as a possible D gene (5 bases). This CDR3 region has 12 residues. From germline, CDR1 is LNHDA and CDR2 SQIVND (reference sequence). Trimming took off 3 bases at V and 5 bases at J, with 7 bases between the two ends. The CDR3 DNA is TGTGCCAGTAGTATTGGCGGGGAGACCCAGTACTTC. This codes for CASSIGGETQYF.

This clonotype was counted once. This sequence joins TRBV18 and TRBJ2-7; 8 bases map to TRBD2. With 1 base clipped from V and 3 bases from J, the junction kept 2 bases outside the gene matches. The CDR3 loop spans 14 amino acids. CDR1 is KGHSH and CDR2 is LQKENI in the germline V gene. CDR3 in amino acids: CASSPLAGNYEQYF. CDR3 in DNA: TGTGCCAGCTCACCACTAGCGGGAAACTACGAGCAGTACTTC.

This clonotype appeared many times. V and J are TRBV28 and TRBJ2-7, with 10 bases fitting TRBD2. The CDR3 loop spans 14 amino acids. Germline loops: CDR1 MDHEN, CDR2 SYDVKM. V shed 5 bases, J shed 4 bases, and the junction held 5 bases outside the gene matches. This CDR3 is CASSTGLAEYEQYF. The CDR3 coding sequence is TGTGCCAGCAGTACAGGACTAGCGGAGTACGAGCAGTACTTC.

This clonotype was detected ten times or more. The gene calls are TRBV28 and TRBJ1-2; tentatively, D is TRBD1 (5 bases). Germline V gene sequence: CDR1 MDHEN, CDR2 SYDVKM. This CDR3 comprises 13 residues. V was pared by 6 bases and J by 4 bases, with 12 bases between. The CDR3 DNA follows: TGTGCCAGCAGACCGGGACCCGCCTATGGCTACACCTTC. Translated: CASRPGPAYGYTF.

This clonotype was counted ten times or more. The chain couples TRBV27 to TRBJ1-2; D is uncertain. V was trimmed by 5 bases and J by 6 bases, leaving 22 bases between them. This CDR3 comprises 16 residues. CDR1 and CDR2 (germline): MNHEY, SMNVEV (reference sequence). CDR3 loop: CASSPRALDIYHGYTF. DNA of the CDR3: TGTGCCAGCAGTCCCCGGGCCCTCGATATATATCATGGCTACACCTTC.

This clonotype was recorded at least ten times. V is TRBV12-3 or TRBV12-4 and J is TRBJ1-2, with 9 bases matching TRBD1. This CDR3 spans 18 amino acids. The junction had 12 bases not matched to a gene; V was cut back by 2 bases and J by 2 bases. The CDR3 here is CASSLTGTGKIANYGYTF. CDR3 nucleotides: TGTGCCAGCAGTTTAACCGGGACAGGGAAAATCGCGAACTATGGCTACACCTTC.

This clonotype came up many times. In DNA form, the CDR3 reads TGTGCCAGCAGCTTAGCGGGGATGACACAGTACGAGCAGTACTTC. It specifies CASSLAGMTQYEQYF. V usage is TRBV7-2 and J usage is TRBJ2-7; D is uncertain. CDR1 is SGHTA and CDR2 is FQGNSA in the germline V gene. This CDR3 spans 15 amino acids. The V and J ends lost 0 bases and 4 bases respectively, with 13 bases between them.

This clonotype is medium-sized by share. CDR3 nucleotide sequence: TGTGCCAGCAGCCCGCCCCACGGGGGGCATCAGTTCTTC. Translating gives CASSPPHGGHQFF. The V gene is TRBV28, the J gene TRBJ2-1; maybe TRBD2 (7 bases). Germline V gene lookup returns CDR1 MDHEN and CDR2 SYDVKM. CDR3 length equals 13 residues. V dropped 6 bases and J dropped 13 bases, with 19 bases sitting between them.

This clonotype was counted many times. The chain couples TRBV29-1 to TRBJ2-7; D is undetermined. V lost 4 bases and J 2 bases, leaving 9 bases between the germline ends. This CDR3 is built from 12 residues. Germline CDR1 is SQVTM and CDR2 is ANQGSEA. CDR3 region: CSVGEAAYEQYF. The CDR3 DNA sequence: TGCAGCGTTGGAGAGGCAGCCTACGAGCAGTACTTC.

Regarding this clonotype: The DNA is omitted, as the CDR3 cannot be located on it reliably, and the CDR3 follows TCRdb's listing. V gene TRBV7-2 combines with J gene TRBJ2-2; the DNA was not used to check the table's D call, TRBD2. In germline, CDR1 is SGHTA, CDR2 FQGNSA. The CDR3 contains 18 residues when both ends are counted. The CDR3: CASSRTSGRGDTGELFFF.

This clonotype was observed at least ten times. This chain's CDR3 is CASSQGTGGVYEQYF. The CDR3 DNA reads TGTGCCAGCAGCCAAGGGACAGGGGGTGTTTACGAGCAGTACTTC. The genes are TRBV3-1 and TRBJ2-7, with TRBD1 identical over 10 bases. The V and J ends lost 1 base and 4 bases, in that order; junction bases with no gene match: 4. Germline V lookup: CDR1 LGHDT, CDR2 YNNKEL (reference sequence). The CDR3 loop spans 15 amino acids.